This T cell receptor (beta chain) comes out of a study of OX40 agonist ivuxolimab in advanced cancers. Measured with immunoSEQ multiplex PCR; TCRdb has only the in-frame clones, and not every one. In the table there are about 64,000 clones, around 93% of which are singletons. Trimming cost V 6 bases and J 3 bases; bases outside gene matches: 1. The CDR3 length is 13 residues. CDR1 MNHNS and CDR2 SASEGT come from the germline V gene. The rearrangement joins TRBV6-1 to TRBJ2-5, with 10 bases lining up with TRBD2. The source material was CD4+ or CD8+ T cells sorted from blood, sampled in a trial of the OX40 agonist ivuxolimab. This sequence originates from an adult with an advanced solid tumor such as melanoma, head and neck, liver or kidney cancer. The CDR3 sequence: CASSGLAEETQYF. The CDR3 coding sequence is TGTGCCAGCAGCGGACTAGCGGAAGAGACCCAGTACTTC.